A single sample is the source of the 13 T cell receptor beta chains below, sequenced in a study of identical twins (dated by TCRdb to 2015 to 2016). The library was built by means of 5' RACE. Instrument used: Illumina HiSeq 2000. TCRdb itself trimmed the public reads at Q25 with fastp, ran MiXCR and retained productive beta chains. Each record represents a unique CDR3 protein, reported with the most common genes and DNA among its rows. The sample profile shows around 1.7 million distinct CDR3 sequences; 32% of them were found once. The ten largest make up around 0.25% of the sample. Source material: cord blood. The origin of the receptors is a newborn girl in good health.

This clonotype was counted a few times. The chain carries TRBV12-3 or TRBV12-4 and TRBJ2-1, with TRBD2 matching 9 bases. V dropped 6 bases and J dropped 7; count of bases not matched to a gene: 10. CDR3 length: 15 amino acids. This CDR3 reads CASSPTSGLGNEQFF. CDR3 DNA: TGTGCCAGCAGCCCGACTAGCGGTTTGGGGAATGAGCAGTTCTTC.

This clonotype was found once. CDR3 protein: CAWSPGTGHPSYNEQFF. The CDR3 DNA sequence: TGTGCCTGGAGTCCTGGGACAGGCCACCCCTCCTACAATGAGCAGTTCTTC. The J gene is TRBJ2-1, the V gene TRBV30, with TRBD1 identical over 8 bases. Germline assignment: CDR1 GTSNPN and CDR2 SVGIG (reference sequence). The ends lost 2 bases at V and 0 bases at J; junction bases unmatched: 9. The CDR3 length is 17 residues.

The DNA of the CDR3 is TGCAGCGGATCAACGCCGGGACAGGGGAGCACCGGGGAGCTGTTTTTT. Its protein product is CSGSTPGQGSTGELFF. This chain links TRBV29-1 with TRBJ2-2, with TRBD1 matching over 10 bases. CDR1 is SQVTM, CDR2 ANQGSEA, per germline. The CDR3 is made up of 16 amino acids. The J segment lost 4 bases and the V segment lost 7 bases, leaving 12 bases of the junction unmatched.

This clonotype was detected ten times or more. The chain uses TRBV29-1 and TRBJ2-1; tentative D call: TRBD2 (5 bases). V was trimmed by 3 bases and J by 3 bases, leaving 12 bases between them. CDR3 length: 14 amino acids. CDR1 is SQVTM, CDR2 ANQGSEA, per germline. DNA for the CDR3: TGCAGCGTTGAGGCTAGCAGGTTCTACAATGAGCAGTTCTTC. This codes for CSVEASRFYNEQFF.

V usage is TRBV27 and J usage is TRBJ1-1, with TRBD1 as a possible D gene (6 bases). With 5 bases removed from V and 3 bases from J, the gap between germline ends came to 10 bases. The V gene's germline CDR1 is MNHEY and CDR2 SMNVEV (reference sequence). CDR3 size: 13 residues. CDR3 amino acids: CASSPYRDTEAFF. DNA of the CDR3: TGTGCCAGCAGTCCATACAGGGACACTGAAGCTTTCTTT.

The rearrangement joins TRBV7-2 to TRBJ1-2, with D maybe TRBD1 (6 bases). Deletions cut 2 bases from V and 3 bases from J, with 10 bases between. This CDR3 region has 14 residues. The germline CDR1 and CDR2 sequences are SGHTA and FQGNSA. The chain's CDR3 is CASSLRQDDYGYTF. The CDR3 bases are TGTGCCAGCAGCTTACGACAGGATGACTATGGCTACACCTTC.

V gene TRBV14 combines with J gene TRBJ2-1, with a tentative D call TRBD2 (6 bases). CDR3 length: 16 amino acids. V was cut by 0 bases and J by 4 bases, with 13 bases left in between. Germline CDR1 SGHDN, CDR2 FVKESK. CDR3 in amino acids: CASSQDPRDLYNEQFF. The CDR3 nucleotides are TGTGCCAGCAGCCAAGATCCGCGGGACCTTTACAATGAGCAGTTCTTC. The whole variable domain, filled in from reference TRBV14 and TRBJ2-1, reads EAGVTQFPSHSVIEKGQTVTLRCDPISGHDNLYWYRRVMGKEIKFLLHFVKESKQDESGMPNNRFLAERTGGTYSTLKVQPAELEDSGVYFCASSQDPRDLYNEQFFGPGTRLTVL.

V and J are TRBV5-1 and TRBJ2-5, with D possibly being TRBD2 (5 bases). Germline lookup yields CDR1 SGHRS and CDR2 YFSETQ. The CDR3 is made up of 16 amino acids. Trimming stripped 2 bases from V and 4 bases from J, with 18 bases between. The CDR3 is CASSFLGSSSGETQYF. The CDR3 DNA sequence: TGCGCCAGCAGCTTCCTGGGGTCTAGCAGTGGAGAGACCCAGTACTTC.

This clonotype came up a few times. The V gene is TRBV5-6, the J gene TRBJ2-7, with TRBD1 matching 8 bases. Losses at the gene ends were 3 bases for V and 3 bases for J; bases not matched to a gene: 11. The germline CDR1 and CDR2 sequences are SGHDT and YYEEEE. The CDR3 covers 16 residues. The CDR3 DNA follows: TGTGCCAGCAGCTCACGAAGACAGGGGATGCGCTACGAGCAGTACTTC. Protein sequence: CASSSRRQGMRYEQYF.

This sequence joins TRBV20-1 and TRBJ2-3; 12 positions match TRBD2. The CDR3 contains 14 residues. V lost 5 bases and J lost 5; bases outside the gene matches: 5. Looked up from germline, CDR1 is DFQATT and CDR2 is SNEGSKA (reference sequence). The CDR3 DNA sequence: TGCAGTGCTCTGACTAGCGGGAGAGTAGATACGCAGTATTTT. Translating gives CSALTSGRVDTQYF.

This clonotype was detected many times. This chain joins TRBV20-1 and TRBJ2-4; D unresolved. The CDR3 extends over 13 amino acids. The V gene's germline CDR1 is DFQATT and CDR2 SNEGSKA (reference sequence). V was cut by 2 bases and J by 5 bases, with 10 bases left in between. In DNA, the CDR3 is TGCAGTGCTAGACCCCCGACCGAAAACATTCAGTACTTC. This encodes CSARPPTENIQYF.

This clonotype was recorded at least ten times. Written as DNA, the CDR3 is TGCAGTGCTAGCGGGGGGTCCTACAATGAGCAGTTCTTC. It codes for CSASGGSYNEQFF. The chain employs TRBV20-1 and TRBJ2-1; 7 positions agree with TRBD2. CDR3 length: 13 residues. J gave up 1 base and V 3 bases, and 0 bases lay outside the gene matches. CDR1 and CDR2 from the germline V gene are DFQATT and SNEGSKA (reference sequence).

This clonotype was observed a few times. The chain uses TRBV25-1 and TRBJ1-2; D uncertain. The ends were cut back, 6 bases at V and 0 bases at J, with 8 bases in the middle. This CDR3 is built from 13 residues. In germline, CDR1 is MGHDK, CDR2 SYGVNS. The CDR3 nucleotides are TGTGCCAGCAGAGGGAGACCTAACTATGGCTACACCTTC. It encodes CASRGRPNYGYTF.